The 4 T cell receptor beta chains below were found in one sample sequenced in a study of T cell repertoires in cytomegalovirus infection. TCRdb itself ran the reads through MiXCR, one entry per CDR3 protein. The repertoire holds some 920,000 distinct CDR3 sequences, with under 40% as singletons. The antigens for these receptors are not known. Material: cultured CD8+ T cells from PBMCs, obtained from culture after CMV antigen stimulation. These receptors all come from a human donor in good health (CMV status not recorded). Some clones in this sample may be carry-over from other donors' samples.

This clonotype was seen once. This rearrangement joins TRBV12-5 to TRBJ1-1, with TRBD1 matching over 8 bases. Germline V gives CDR1 LGHNT, CDR2 FRNRAP. V shed 6 bases and J 1 base; nucleotides not matched to a gene: 7. The CDR3 length is 15 residues. The CDR3 coding sequence is TGTGCTAGTGGGGAACCAGGGGGCGAGAACACTGAAGCTTTCTTT. Translating gives CASGEPGGENTEAFF. Looking up the rest from reference TRBV12-5 and TRBJ1-1 gives the full variable domain: DARVTQTPRHKVTEMGQEVTMRCQPILGHNTVFWYRQTMMQGLELLAYFRNRAPLDDSGMPKDRFSAEMPDATLATLKIQPSEPRDSAVYFCASGEPGGENTEAFFGQGTRLTVV.

The chain has TRBV10-1 and TRBJ2-7; D tentatively reads TRBD1 or TRBD2 (5 bases each). The V gene lost 3 bases and the J gene lost 0 bases, with 12 bases spanning the gap. Germline values: CDR1 WNHNN, CDR2 SYGVQD (reference sequence). The CDR3 consists of 15 residues. The CDR3 DNA reads as TGCGCCAGCAGTGAAGGCGAGGGGAACTCCTACGAGCAGTACTTC. Protein product: CASSEGEGNSYEQYF.

The CDR3 here is CASSYFLAGVADTQYF. In nucleotides, the CDR3 is TGTGCCAGCAGTTACTTTCTAGCGGGGGTGGCAGATACGCAGTATTTT. The chain recombines TRBV6-5 with TRBJ2-3, with 10 bases matching TRBD2. The V gene's germline CDR1 is MNHEY and CDR2 SVGAGI. The CDR3 extends over 16 amino acids. Trimming removed 1 base from V and 4 bases from J; junction bases left unmatched: 5.

This clonotype occurred a few times. The CDR3: CSARDPQGRDTEAFF. CDR3 nucleotides: TGCAGTGCTAGAGACCCACAGGGTAGGGACACTGAAGCTTTCTTT. The rearrangement uses TRBV20-1 and TRBJ1-1; the D gene is possibly TRBD1 (6 bases). V lost 0 bases, J lost 3 bases, and 14 bases lay in between. The CDR3 sequence is 15 residues long. Germline V CDR1 and CDR2: DFQATT, SNEGSKA (reference sequence).